This T cell receptor (beta chain) was retrieved from a study of shared clonotypes between healthy human individuals. From germline, CDR1 is GTSNPN and CDR2 SVGIG (reference sequence). The ends lost 4 bases at V and 2 bases at J; junction bases unmatched: 2. CDR3 length: 12 amino acids. Donors had no recently reported acute infections or vaccinations and were HIV-negative. Per the original methods: There were no quality scores in the junction-only immunoSEQ sequences, so filtering differed. The protocol was immunoSEQ multiplex PCR, while the TCRdb copy is restricted to in-frame clones and leaves out a portion. V and J calls and clone size come straight from that table; D and trimming were deduced from the DNA. The table lists just under 350,000 clones, 73% of them singletons.

This TCR was sampled from a young man in good health. The chain joins TRBV30 to TRBJ2-7, with 7 bases identical to TRBD2. Sample: memory CD4+ T cells sorted from blood. Sample subset: CD45RA-negative fraction. The CDR3 protein is CAWNSGAYEQYF. In DNA form, the CDR3 reads TGTGCCTGGAACAGCGGGGCCTACGAGCAGTACTTC.